This TCR beta chain is drawn from a study of T-cell reconstitution after alpha-beta-depleted transplantation in children. The sample holds many counts of this clonotype. Its antigen is undetermined. The study, taken as a whole, reports: Several hundred graft clones that had expanded were reportedly the source of alpha-beta T cells about two months after transplant. T-cell numbers and diversity, one year after transplant, stemmed largely from T cells that were newly produced. Where some patients showed high TCRbeta diversity at day 60, it came from recipient T cells and thymic progenitors that had survived.

For TCRbeta, the library was prepared with unique molecular identifiers. TCRdb reprocessed the PCR reads with MiXCR, giving one entry per CDR3 protein. The sample contains 25,000 to 35,000 distinct CDR3 sequences, 5.5% to 7% of which appear only once. The V and J ends lost 2 bases and 4 bases respectively, with 14 bases between them. The CDR3 sequence is 14 residues long. Germline V lookup: CDR1 DFQATT, CDR2 SNEGSKA (reference sequence). This TCR was sampled from a child under two years old who had a stem cell transplant for acute myeloid leukemia, so the T cells may come from the graft donor. This sample comprised peripheral blood, obtained 60 days after TCRalphabeta/CD19-depleted stem cell transplant. The chain is built from TRBV20-1 and TRBJ1-1; D call uncertain. The CDR3 DNA follows: TGCAGTGCTAGACGTTCAGGCCTCCCCACTGAAGCTTTCTTT. Encoded protein: CSARRSGLPTEAFF.